Each of the 19 T cell receptor beta chains below was sequenced from the same sample in a study of tumor-infiltrating lymphocytes in primary liver carcinoma. The source of the blood RNA was unsorted whole blood, and germline DNA was extracted as well. A constant-region primer served to make TCR beta cDNA from roughly 540 ng total RNA. Researchers made the TCR beta libraries by running three nested multiplex PCR rounds with slightly modified ARM-PCR. TRBV1-TRBV30 forward primers paired with a C-beta reverse primer drove the first two PCR rounds, about 9 cycles each. TCRdb reprocessed the multiplex PCR reads via MiXCR and lists one record per CDR3 protein. The data show approximately 300,000 distinct CDR3 sequences, roughly two thirds seen once. The sequencing input was peripheral blood. The receptor set was obtained from a man aged 40-49 years with primary liver carcinoma and hepatitis B virus infection.

The rearrangement joins TRBV5-6 to TRBJ2-7, with D hard to call. The germline V and J ends were trimmed by 6 bases and 3 bases, with 16 bases remaining between them. The CDR3 runs to 14 residues. CDR1 and CDR2 (germline): SGHDT, YYEEEE. CDR3 protein: CASTPGLSLYEQYF. CDR3 nucleotide sequence: TGTGCCAGCACCCCGGGTCTATCCCTCTACGAGCAGTACTTC.

Regarding this clonotype: A read error may produce the germline difference seen at one junction end. V and J are TRBV6-5 and TRBJ2-1; 7 positions agree with TRBD2. This CDR3 has 18 residues. Germline CDR1 is MNHEY and CDR2 is SVGAGI. In DNA form, the CDR3 reads TGTGCCAGCAGTAACTCACGGGGATCTTCTAGCGGATCTTATAGGCAGTTCTTC. It encodes CASSNSRGSSSGSYRQFF.

To note about this clonotype: An end of the junction does not agree with germline; a read error may underlie this. The rearrangement joins TRBV5-1 to TRBJ1-5; D not resolved. The germline gives CDR1 SGHRS, CDR2 YFSETQ. This CDR3 comprises 15 residues. Written as DNA, the CDR3 is TGTGCCAGCAGCCCGTTTGGTGGGCGCAATCAGCCCCAGCATTTT. Protein sequence: CASSPFGGRNQPQHF. The variable domain in full, completed from reference TRBV5-1 and TRBJ1-5, reads KAGVTQTPRYLIKTRGQQVTLSCSPISGHRSVSWYQQTPGQGLQFLFEYFSETQRNKGNFPGRFSGRQFSNSRSEMNVSTLELGDSALYLCASSPFGGRNQPQHFGDGTRLSIL.

Regarding this clonotype: The junction departs from the called germline gene at one end, perhaps through a read error. V usage is TRBV5-1 and J usage is TRBJ1-1; 7 bases map to TRBD1. CDR3 length: 15 residues. CDR1 and CDR2 from the germline V gene are SGHRS and YFSETQ. The CDR3 here is CASSLVQGTNTEASF. The CDR3 coding sequence is TGCGCCAGCAGCTTGGTACAGGGGACGAACACTGAAGCTTCCTTT.

The chain combines TRBV12-3 or TRBV12-4 with TRBJ2-1; perhaps D is TRBD1 or TRBD2 (6 bases each). V gave up 1 base and J gave up 9 bases, with 13 bases separating them. CDR3 length: 14 amino acids. As DNA, the CDR3 is TGTGCCAGCAGTTTAGAAGGGGGGCCTTCTGAGCAGTTCTTC. Translating gives CASSLEGGPSEQFF.

Remarks on this clonotype: A clone one base away is much larger, so this may be a read error. This is likely a read error, given that the CDR3 carries no conserved phenylalanine or tryptophan at its end. The chain is built from TRBV10-2 and TRBJ2-7; a weak D match, TRBD2 (5 bases). The germline V gene has CDR1 WSHSY and CDR2 SAAADI. V was trimmed by 6 bases and J by 6 bases, leaving 12 bases between them. The CDR3 has 12 residues. The CDR3 spells CASSLQGGEQYS. For the CDR3, the DNA is TGCGCCAGCAGCCTACAAGGAGGCGAGCAGTACTCC.

A remark on this clonotype: Relative to the germline gene, one junction end is altered; a read error may explain this. The CDR3 reads CDSSLVSSLNEQFF. The DNA for the CDR3 is TGTGACAGCAGCTTAGTTAGCAGTCTCAATGAGCAGTTCTTC. This chain joins TRBV11-2 and TRBJ2-1; no clear D gene. From germline, CDR1 is SGHAT and CDR2 FQNNGV. The CDR3 sequence is 14 residues long. Using reference TRBV11-2 and TRBJ2-1 for the parts outside the CDR3, the full variable domain is EAGVAQSPRYKIIEKRQSVAFWCNPISGHATLYWYQQILGQGPKLLIQFQNNGVVDDSQLPKDRFSAERLKGVDSTLKIQPAKLEDSAVYLCDSSLVSSLNEQFFGPGTRLTVL.

V usage is TRBV5-5 and J usage is TRBJ1-6; no clear D gene. The CDR3 has 15 residues. CDR1 is SGHKS, CDR2 YYEKEE, per germline (reference sequence). The ends were cut back, 0 bases at V and 7 bases at J, with 11 bases in the middle. CDR3: CASSLEGRENSPLHF. CDR3 bases: TGTGCCAGCAGCTTGGAAGGGCGGGAGAATTCACCCCTCCACTTT. Using reference TRBV5-5 and TRBJ1-6 for the parts outside the CDR3, the full variable domain is DAGVTQSPTHLIKTRGQQVTLRCSPISGHKSVSWYQQVLGQGPQFIFQYYEKEERGRGNFPDRFSARQFPNYSSELNVNALLLGDSALYLCASSLEGRENSPLHFGNGTRLTVT.

As to this clonotype: One end of the junction fails to match germline, which may point to a read error. This chain uses TRBV6-1 with TRBJ2-2, with D possibly being TRBD2 (5 bases). Germline CDR1 and CDR2: MNHNS and SASEGT. This CDR3 contains 12 residues. CDR3 coding DNA: TGTGCCAGCGGAGAAAACTCCGGGGAGCCGTTTTTT. Amino acids: CASGENSGEPFF.

Details on this clonotype: No conserved phenylalanine or tryptophan is present at the end of the CDR3, so a read error is the likely explanation. This chain uses TRBV14 with TRBJ2-1; D is unclear. Trimming pared 5 bases from V and 9 bases from J, leaving 11 bases between. Germline V gene data show CDR1 as SGHDN and CDR2 as FVKESK. This CDR3 contains 12 residues. In DNA form, the CDR3 reads TGTGCCAGCAGCTACCCCCCAGGTGAGCAGTTCATC. Translation gives CASSYPPGEQFI.

This clonotype occurred once. At one end, the junction sequence differs from germline, possibly due to a read error. V and J are TRBV29-1 and TRBJ2-7; possibly TRBD1 or TRBD2 for D (6 bases each). The CDR3 covers 14 residues. Germline V gene data show CDR1 as SQVTM and CDR2 as ANQGSEA. The CDR3 DNA reads TGCGGCGTTAGTGTTCTGGGGCTGGGGGGCGAGCGGTACTTC. This translates into CGVSVLGLGGERYF.

Here the CDR3 reads CVNSYLGQGSYQPQHF. The CDR3 DNA reads TGTGTCAACAGTTACCTGGGACAGGGAAGCTATCAGCCCCAGCATTTT. The chain recombines TRBV6-2 or TRBV6-3 with TRBJ1-5; TRBD1 aligns across 9 bases. CDR3 length: 16 amino acids. Germline-derived CDR1 and CDR2 are MNHEY and SVGEGT.

The genes are TRBV2 and TRBJ2-7, with 11 bases aligning to TRBD1. This CDR3 is built from 12 residues. V gave up 8 bases and J gave up 7 bases; unmatched junction bases: 4. The germline V gene has CDR1 SNHLY and CDR2 FYNNEI. The CDR3 nucleotides read TGTGCCAGCGCGGACAGGGGGCCGGAGCAGTACTTC. Its translation is CASADRGPEQYF.

In this sample, this clonotype turned up many times. V usage is TRBV12-3 or TRBV12-4 and J usage is TRBJ1-1; TRBD1 matches 8 bases. Losses at the gene ends were 3 bases for V and 1 base for J; bases not matched to a gene: 1. This CDR3 is 14 amino acids long. In DNA, the CDR3 is TGTGCCAGCAGTTTCGGGACAGGGAACACTGAAGCTTTCTTT. It translates to CASSFGTGNTEAFF.

The rearrangement links TRBV11-1 to TRBJ2-5; 10 bases line up with TRBD1. The V gene end was trimmed by 10 bases and the J gene end by 4 bases; junction bases not matched to a gene: 9. Germline CDR1 is SGHAT and CDR2 is FQDESV (reference sequence). This CDR3 contains 14 residues. CDR3 DNA: TGTGCCAACACTTCCGGGACAGGGGTAGAGACCCAGTACTTC. It translates to CANTSGTGVETQYF. Looking up the rest from reference TRBV11-1 and TRBJ2-5 gives the full variable domain: EAEVAQSPRYKITEKSQAVAFWCDPISGHATLYWYRQILGQGPELLVQFQDESVVDDSQLPKDRFSAERLKGVDSTLKIQPAELGDSAMYLCANTSGTGVETQYFGPGTRLLVL.

A remark on this clonotype: A read error is possible here, since a much larger clone lies one base away. The chain combines TRBV6-6 with TRBJ2-7, with a weak D call TRBD2 (6 bases). CDR3 length: 14 amino acids. Germline CDR1 is MNHNY and CDR2 is SVGAGI (reference sequence). V was pared by 7 bases and J by 3 bases, with 16 bases between. The CDR3 region is CASTVGTAFYEQYF. For the CDR3, the DNA is TGTGCCAGCACTGTAGGGACTGCCTTCTACGAGCAGTACTTC.

To note about this clonotype: Because the CDR3 is missing its conserved closing phenylalanine or tryptophan, this is likely a read error. The gene calls are TRBV29-1 and TRBJ2-7; D is unclear. Looked up from germline, CDR1 is SQVTM and CDR2 is ANQGSEA. The CDR3 consists of 14 residues. The V gene lost 6 bases and the J gene lost 3 bases, with 18 bases spanning the gap. This chain's CDR3 is CSVTPTLPGYEQYL. The CDR3 bases are TGCAGCGTCACCCCGACACTCCCAGGCTACGAGCAGTACTTG.

Of note for this clonotype: The conserved closing phenylalanine or tryptophan is absent in this CDR3, likely reflecting a read error. The genes are TRBV29-1 and TRBJ2-2; tentatively, D is TRBD2 (6 bases). Per germline, CDR1 SQVTM and CDR2 ANQGSEA. CDR3 length equals 12 residues. The CDR3 region has the DNA TGCAGAGGTACCCGGGGGTCCGGGGAGCTGTTTATT. It encodes CRGTRGSGELFI.

This chain joins TRBV10-3 and TRBJ2-7; 8 bases agree with TRBD1. The trim removed 8 bases at V and 1 base at J, leaving 10 bases unmatched. Germline V gene sequence: CDR1 ENHRY, CDR2 SYGVKD. The CDR3 totals 15 residues. The CDR3 here is CAIWGPGQGSYEQYF. CDR3 bases: TGTGCCATCTGGGGTCCTGGACAGGGATCCTACGAGCAGTACTTC.